The rows below give T cell receptor beta chains drawn from one sample of a study of blood T cells in healthy people across ages. TCRdb independently ran MiXCR on the 5' RACE reads; one entry per CDR3 protein. The profile shows 1.5 million to 2 million distinct CDR3 sequences, just under 50% of them singletons. Sequences were obtained from blood. All receptors come from a woman aged 40 to 55 in good health. Each CDR3 is given with its conserved first and last residue. Fields, in order: D gene, V gene, clone size, J gene, CDR3 length, CDR3 protein, CDR3 DNA. D genes are given only for firm matches. Size is stated for part of the rows, as once, few or many counts, or as a class when the clone is expanded.

D: TRBD1; V: TRBV7-9; size: .; J: TRBJ1-5; length: 16; CDR3: CASSMTRTGPNQPQHF; DNA: TGTGCCAGCAGCATGACCCGGACAGGGCCTAATCAGCCCCAGCATTTT
D: .; V: TRBV7-2; size: few; J: TRBJ2-3; length: 14; CDR3: CASGPRRTSDTQYF; DNA: TGTGCCAGCGGGCCGAGAAGGACGTCAGATACGCAGTATTTT
D: .; V: TRBV3-1; size: .; J: TRBJ2-1; length: 16; CDR3: CASSQTRNWYFYEQFF; DNA: TGTGCCAGCAGCCAGACGAGAAATTGGTACTTCTACGAGCAGTTCTTC
D: TRBD2; V: TRBV5-1; size: .; J: TRBJ2-1; length: 14; CDR3: CASSLWASGNEQFF; DNA: TGCGCCAGCAGCTTGTGGGCTAGCGGCAATGAGCAGTTCTTC
D: .; V: TRBV4-2; size: .; J: TRBJ1-2; length: 16; CDR3: CASSQVGGGAYYGYTF; DNA: TGTGCCAGCAGCCAAGTTGGAGGGGGGGCCTACTATGGCTACACCTTC
D: .; V: TRBV2; size: .; J: TRBJ1-5; length: 12; CDR3: CASKRSQQPQHF; DNA: TGTGCCAGCAAAAGATCTCAGCAGCCCCAGCATTTT
D: .; V: TRBV7-3; size: .; J: TRBJ1-5; length: 14; CDR3: CASSLAGSDQPQHF; DNA: TGTGCCAGCAGCTTGGCAGGGTCGGATCAGCCCCAGCATTTT
D: TRBD1; V: TRBV29-1; size: .; J: TRBJ1-1; length: 12; CDR3: CSVRTGDTEAFF; DNA: TGCAGCGTCAGGACAGGGGACACTGAAGCTTTCTTT
D: TRBD2; V: TRBV5-1; size: few; J: TRBJ2-3; length: 18; CDR3: CASTPAGTSGIYTDTQYF; DNA: TGCGCCAGCACCCCGGCCGGGACTAGCGGGATTTACACAGATACGCAGTATTTT
D: .; V: TRBV4-1; size: few; J: TRBJ2-5; length: 15; CDR3: CASSQILLVSETQYF; DNA: TGCGCCAGCAGCCAAATCCTACTAGTTTCGGAGACCCAGTACTTC
D: .; V: TRBV29-1; size: few; J: TRBJ2-3; length: 13; CDR3: CSVDGANTDTQYF; DNA: TGCAGCGTTGATGGAGCGAACACAGATACGCAGTATTTT
D: .; V: TRBV5-1; size: .; J: TRBJ2-1; length: 16; CDR3: CASREPRQGLRNEQFF; DNA: TGCGCCAGCAGAGAGCCGCGACAGGGACTGCGTAATGAGCAGTTCTTC
D: .; V: TRBV20-1; size: few; J: TRBJ2-1; length: 12; CDR3: CSARQTYNEQFF; DNA: TGCAGTGCTAGACAGACCTACAATGAGCAGTTCTTC
D: TRBD1; V: TRBV27; size: .; J: TRBJ1-2; length: 17; CDR3: CASSLSIPDRINYGYTF; DNA: TGTGCCAGCAGTTTATCGATCCCGGACAGGATTAACTATGGCTACACCTTC
D: .; V: TRBV13; size: once; J: TRBJ1-1; length: 11; CDR3: CASAENTEAFF; DNA: TGTGCCAGTGCGGAGAACACTGAAGCTTTCTTT
D: .; V: TRBV2; size: .; J: TRBJ2-7; length: 13; CDR3: CASSDAGFYEQYF; DNA: TGTGCCAGCAGTGACGCAGGGTTCTACGAGCAGTACTTC
D: .; V: TRBV27; size: few; J: TRBJ2-3; length: 15; CDR3: CASSHNPRTADTQYF; DNA: TGTGCCAGCAGCCATAACCCAAGGACCGCAGATACGCAGTATTTT
D: .; V: TRBV4-3; size: few; J: TRBJ2-5; length: 13; CDR3: CASSQRADETQYF; DNA: TGCGCCAGCAGCCAACGGGCAGACGAGACCCAGTACTTC
D: .; V: TRBV14; size: .; J: TRBJ1-2; length: 13; CDR3: CASSHGGMGGYTF; DNA: TGTGCCAGCAGCCACGGGGGGATGGGTGGCTACACCTTC
D: .; V: TRBV3-1; size: .; J: TRBJ2-1; length: 14; CDR3: CASVVTGGTNEQFF; DNA: TGTGCCAGCGTCGTTACCGGGGGGACAAATGAGCAGTTCTTC
D: TRBD2; V: TRBV29-1; size: few; J: TRBJ2-5; length: 16; CDR3: CSGTIVAGGPRETQYF; DNA: TGCAGCGGCACAATTGTAGCGGGGGGGCCTCGGGAGACCCAGTACTTC
D: .; V: TRBV6-5; size: .; J: TRBJ1-2; length: 17; CDR3: CASSYGLTGRANYGYTF; DNA: TGTGCCAGCAGTTACGGGCTAACAGGTCGTGCTAACTATGGCTACACCTTC
D: .; V: TRBV7-2; size: .; J: TRBJ2-6; length: 19; CDR3: CASSLAGTPSYSGASVLTF; DNA: TGTGCCAGCAGCTTAGCCGGGACACCCAGTTACTCTGGGGCCAGCGTCCTGACTTTC
D: .; V: TRBV20-1; size: .; J: TRBJ1-6; length: 16; CDR3: CSAGHPRQKPNSPLHF; DNA: TGCAGTGCTGGACACCCTCGGCAGAAGCCTAATTCACCCCTCCACTTT
D: .; V: TRBV6-2/TRBV6-3; size: few; J: TRBJ2-2; length: 15; CDR3: CASSYEELGAGELFF; DNA: TGTGCCAGCAGTTACGAGGAACTCGGGGCCGGGGAGCTGTTTTTT
D: .; V: TRBV20-1; size: few; J: TRBJ2-4; length: 14; CDR3: CSAVSVLAKNIQYF; DNA: TGCAGTGCTGTCAGTGTTTTAGCCAAAAACATTCAGTACTTC
D: TRBD1; V: TRBV24-1; size: few; J: TRBJ2-1; length: 15; CDR3: CATALGQGAYNEQFF; DNA: TGTGCCACCGCCCTGGGGCAGGGGGCGTACAATGAGCAGTTCTTC
D: TRBD1; V: TRBV27; size: once; J: TRBJ1-2; length: 13; CDR3: CASRDRVAYGYTF; DNA: TGTGCCAGCAGGGACAGGGTGGCCTATGGCTACACCTTC
D: .; V: TRBV13; size: .; J: TRBJ1-2; length: 15; CDR3: CASSLSGHNFNGYTF; DNA: TGTGCCAGCAGCTTATCAGGACATAACTTTAATGGCTACACCTTC
D: .; V: TRBV6-1; size: .; J: TRBJ2-6; length: 14; CDR3: CAGGLAPGANVLTF; DNA: TGTGCCGGAGGACTGGCGCCTGGGGCCAACGTCCTGACTTTC
D: TRBD2; V: TRBV4-3; size: .; J: TRBJ2-5; length: 18; CDR3: CASSQGAISGGPLNEQYF; DNA: TGCGCCAGCAGCCAAGGGGCGATTAGCGGGGGGCCCCTCAATGAGCAGTACTTC
D: .; V: TRBV4-2; size: .; J: TRBJ1-2; length: 16; CDR3: CASSQDWSTSRDGYTF; DNA: TGTGCCAGCAGCCAAGATTGGTCAACATCAAGGGATGGCTACACCTTC
D: .; V: TRBV13; size: few; J: TRBJ2-4; length: 12; CDR3: CASSIRQGFPYF; DNA: TGTGCCAGCAGCATCCGACAAGGGTTCCCGTACTTC
D: TRBD1; V: TRBV12-3/TRBV12-4; size: .; J: TRBJ1-1; length: 16; CDR3: CASSPRGQGEGTEAFF; DNA: TGTGCCAGCAGTCCCCGTGGACAGGGCGAGGGAACTGAAGCTTTCTTT
D: .; V: TRBV12-3/TRBV12-4; size: .; J: TRBJ1-5; length: 15; CDR3: CASSPDGNSNQPQHF; DNA: TGTGCCAGCAGTCCCGACGGAAATAGCAATCAGCCCCAGCATTTT
D: TRBD1; V: TRBV5-5; size: few; J: TRBJ1-2; length: 14; CDR3: CASSLLGQIYGYTF; DNA: TGTGCCAGCAGCTTGCTGGGACAGATCTATGGCTACACCTTC
D: TRBD2; V: TRBV28; size: .; J: TRBJ2-7; length: 16; CDR3: CASSSPLAGTYNEQYF; DNA: TGTGCCAGCAGCTCCCCCCTAGCGGGGACCTACAATGAGCAGTACTTC
D: .; V: TRBV6-2/TRBV6-3; size: once; J: TRBJ2-7; length: 13; CDR3: CASSYDYLSEQYF; DNA: TGTGCCAGCAGTTACGACTACCTCTCCGAGCAGTACTTC
D: TRBD2; V: TRBV10-3; size: .; J: TRBJ2-7; length: 14; CDR3: CAISEVGGAVEQYF; DNA: TGTGCCATCAGTGAAGTGGGAGGGGCGGTAGAGCAGTACTTC
D: .; V: TRBV10-2; size: many; J: TRBJ2-5; length: 14; CDR3: CASRGVDRSREQYF; DNA: TGCGCCAGCAGGGGGGTAGACAGGTCTAGGGAGCAGTACTTC
D: .; V: TRBV27; size: once; J: TRBJ2-1; length: 16; CDR3: CASSPRGRGQGNEQFF; DNA: TGTGCCAGCAGTCCCCGTGGGCGGGGGCAGGGCAATGAGCAGTTCTTC
D: .; V: TRBV4-2; size: .; J: TRBJ2-7; length: 16; CDR3: CASSYRSGSSYNEQYF; DNA: TGTGCCAGCAGCTACCGTAGCGGATCCTCCTACAATGAGCAGTACTTC
D: .; V: TRBV20-1; size: .; J: TRBJ2-7; length: 10; CDR3: CSASAFEQYF; DNA: TGCAGTGCTTCCGCCTTCGAGCAGTACTTC
D: .; V: TRBV7-2; size: few; J: TRBJ2-7; length: 14; CDR3: CASSSRDPPHEQYF; DNA: TGTGCCAGCAGCTCTCGGGACCCCCCGCACGAGCAGTACTTC
D: .; V: TRBV12-3/TRBV12-4; size: .; J: TRBJ2-2; length: 15; CDR3: CASSSLRATTGELFF; DNA: TGTGCCAGCAGTTCTCTTAGGGCAACCACCGGGGAGCTGTTTTTT
D: TRBD1; V: TRBV27; size: once; J: TRBJ2-6; length: 17; CDR3: CACSLWTGGHGANVLTF; DNA: TGTGCCTGCAGTTTATGGACAGGGGGACATGGGGCCAACGTCCTGACTTTC
D: .; V: TRBV15; size: .; J: TRBJ2-1; length: 13; CDR3: CATSIRSGQTQFF; DNA: TGTGCCACCAGCATTCGAAGTGGACAGACCCAGTTCTTC
D: .; V: TRBV20-1; size: few; J: TRBJ2-1; length: 13; CDR3: CSATRGTYNEQFF; DNA: TGCAGTGCTACTAGGGGGACCTACAATGAGCAGTTCTTC
D: .; V: TRBV15; size: .; J: TRBJ2-1; length: 15; CDR3: CATSSGGSSYNEQFF; DNA: TGTGCCACCAGCAGTGGGGGGAGCTCCTACAATGAGCAGTTCTTC
D: .; V: TRBV20-1; size: .; J: TRBJ1-4; length: 14; CDR3: CSALQAPIGEKLFF; DNA: TGCAGTGCTCTACAGGCCCCAATCGGTGAAAAACTGTTTTTT
D: .; V: TRBV9; size: .; J: TRBJ2-1; length: 14; CDR3: CASSPMSSYNEQFF; DNA: TGTGCCAGCAGCCCCATGAGCTCCTACAATGAGCAGTTCTTC
D: TRBD2; V: TRBV7-2; size: .; J: TRBJ2-5; length: 15; CDR3: CAGSLELAGQETQYF; DNA: TGTGCCGGCAGCTTAGAGCTAGCGGGGCAAGAGACCCAGTACTTC
D: .; V: TRBV5-1; size: .; J: TRBJ2-3; length: 18; CDR3: CASSLERVGGSSTDTQYF; DNA: TGCGCCAGCAGCTTGGAGAGGGTGGGGGGTTCCAGCACAGATACGCAGTATTTT
D: .; V: TRBV10-2; size: .; J: TRBJ1-2; length: 14; CDR3: CASSESGQGGGYTF; DNA: TGCGCCAGCAGTGAGTCGGGGCAGGGCGGAGGCTACACCTTC